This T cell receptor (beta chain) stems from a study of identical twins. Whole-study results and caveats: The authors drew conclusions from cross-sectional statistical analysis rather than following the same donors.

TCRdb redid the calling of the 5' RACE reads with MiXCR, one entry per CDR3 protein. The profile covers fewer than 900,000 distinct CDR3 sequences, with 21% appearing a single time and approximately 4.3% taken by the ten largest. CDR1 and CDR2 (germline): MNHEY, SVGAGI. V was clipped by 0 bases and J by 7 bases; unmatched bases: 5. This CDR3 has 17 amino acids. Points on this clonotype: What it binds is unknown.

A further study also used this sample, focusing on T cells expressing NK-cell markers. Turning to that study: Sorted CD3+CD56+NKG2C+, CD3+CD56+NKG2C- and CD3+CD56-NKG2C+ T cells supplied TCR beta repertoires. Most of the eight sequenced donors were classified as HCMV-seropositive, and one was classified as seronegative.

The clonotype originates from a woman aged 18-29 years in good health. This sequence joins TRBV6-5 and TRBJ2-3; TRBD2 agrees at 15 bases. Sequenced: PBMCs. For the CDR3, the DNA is TGTGCCAGCAGTTACTCGACCGGGACTAGCGGGAGGTATACGCAGTATTTT. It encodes CASSYSTGTSGRYTQYF.